The clone carrying this T cell receptor beta chain was detected many times. CDR3 length: 15 residues. The V and J ends lost 2 bases and 8 bases respectively, with 19 bases between them. Per germline, CDR1 DFQATT and CDR2 SNEGSKA (reference sequence). Via MiXCR, TCRdb re-called the RT-PCR reads, giving one row per CDR3 protein. The sample has around 700,000 distinct CDR3 sequences; over 12% are singletons. The sequence was obtained from a female donor in good health, serving as a healthy control. This chain connects TRBV20-1 to TRBJ2-1; D call uncertain. The specimen sequenced was memory CD4+ T cells from blood. CDR3 sequence reads: CSARPPGSPRHEQFF. The CDR3 coding sequence is TGCAGTGCTAGACCCCCGGGCTCACCTCGGCATGAGCAGTTCTTC.